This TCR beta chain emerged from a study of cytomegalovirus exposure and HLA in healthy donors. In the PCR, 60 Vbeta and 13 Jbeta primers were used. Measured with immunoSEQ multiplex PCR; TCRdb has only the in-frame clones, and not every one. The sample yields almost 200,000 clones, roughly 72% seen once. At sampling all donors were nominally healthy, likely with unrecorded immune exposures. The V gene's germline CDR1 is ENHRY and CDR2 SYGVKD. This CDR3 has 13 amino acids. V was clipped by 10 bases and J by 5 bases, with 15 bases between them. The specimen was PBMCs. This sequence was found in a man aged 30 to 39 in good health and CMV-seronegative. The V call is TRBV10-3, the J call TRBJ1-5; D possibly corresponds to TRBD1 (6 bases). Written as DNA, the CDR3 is TGTGCCACCGGGCGGGGGCCCCATCAGCCCCAGCATTTT. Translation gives CATGRGPHQPQHF.